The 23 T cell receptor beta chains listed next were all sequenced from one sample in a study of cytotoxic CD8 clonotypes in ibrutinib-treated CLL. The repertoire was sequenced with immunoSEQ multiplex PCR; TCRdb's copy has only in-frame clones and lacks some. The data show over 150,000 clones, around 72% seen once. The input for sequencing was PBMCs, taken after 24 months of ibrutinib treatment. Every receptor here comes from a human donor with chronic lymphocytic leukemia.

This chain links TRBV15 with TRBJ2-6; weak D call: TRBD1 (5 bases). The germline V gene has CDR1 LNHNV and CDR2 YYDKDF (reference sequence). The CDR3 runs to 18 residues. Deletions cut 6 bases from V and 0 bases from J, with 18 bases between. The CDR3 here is CATSHGAGKASGANVLTF. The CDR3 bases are TGTGCCACCAGTCACGGAGCAGGGAAAGCCTCTGGGGCCAACGTCCTGACTTTC.

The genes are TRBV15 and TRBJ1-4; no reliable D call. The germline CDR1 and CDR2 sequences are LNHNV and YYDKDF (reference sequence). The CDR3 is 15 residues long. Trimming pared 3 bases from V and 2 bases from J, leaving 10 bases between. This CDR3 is CATSSILGTNEKLFF. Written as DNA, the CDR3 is TGTGCCACCAGCAGTATCTTGGGGACTAATGAAAAACTGTTTTTT. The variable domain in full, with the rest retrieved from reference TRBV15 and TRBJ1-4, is DAMVIQNPRYQVTQFGKPVTLSCSQTLNHNVMYWYQQKSSQAPKLLFHYYDKDFNNEADTPDNFQSRRPNTSFCFLDIRSPGLGDTAMYLCATSSILGTNEKLFFGSGTQLSVL.

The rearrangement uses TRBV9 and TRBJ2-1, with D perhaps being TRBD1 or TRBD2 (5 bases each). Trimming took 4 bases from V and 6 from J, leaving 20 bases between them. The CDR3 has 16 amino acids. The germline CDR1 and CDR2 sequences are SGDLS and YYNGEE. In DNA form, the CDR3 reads TGTGCCAGCAGCCCCCGGAGGTGGGGGTCCAGCAATGAGCAGTTCTTC. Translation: CASSPRRWGSSNEQFF.

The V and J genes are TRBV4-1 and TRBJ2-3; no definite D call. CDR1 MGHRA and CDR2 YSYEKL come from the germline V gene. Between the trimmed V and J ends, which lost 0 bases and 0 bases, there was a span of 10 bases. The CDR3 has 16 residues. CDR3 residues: CASSQERLPSTDTQYF. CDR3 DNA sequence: TGCGCCAGCAGCCAAGAGCGGCTTCCTAGCACAGATACGCAGTATTTT.

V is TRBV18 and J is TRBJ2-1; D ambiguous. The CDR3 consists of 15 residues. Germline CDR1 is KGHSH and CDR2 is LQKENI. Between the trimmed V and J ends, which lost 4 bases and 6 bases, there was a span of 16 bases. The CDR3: CASSRSGLVINEQFF. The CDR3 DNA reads TGTGCCAGCTCACGGTCCGGGTTGGTTATCAATGAGCAGTTCTTC.

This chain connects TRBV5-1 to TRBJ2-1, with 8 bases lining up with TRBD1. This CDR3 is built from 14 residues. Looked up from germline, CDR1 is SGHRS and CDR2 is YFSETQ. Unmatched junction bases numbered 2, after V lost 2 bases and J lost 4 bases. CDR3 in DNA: TGCGCCAGCAGCTTAGACAGGGGATACAATGAGCAGTTCTTC. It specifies CASSLDRGYNEQFF.

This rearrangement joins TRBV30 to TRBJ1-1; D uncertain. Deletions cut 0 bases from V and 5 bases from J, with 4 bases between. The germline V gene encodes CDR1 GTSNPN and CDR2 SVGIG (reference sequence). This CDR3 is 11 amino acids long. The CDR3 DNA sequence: TGTGCCTGGAGTGTACAGACTGAAGCTTTCTTT. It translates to CAWSVQTEAFF.

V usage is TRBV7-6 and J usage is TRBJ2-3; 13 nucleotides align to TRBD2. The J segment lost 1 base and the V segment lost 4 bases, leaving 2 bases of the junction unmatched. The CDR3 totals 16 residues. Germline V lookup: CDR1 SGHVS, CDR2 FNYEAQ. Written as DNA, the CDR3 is TGTGCCAGCAGCTCTGGACTAGCGGGAGGCACAGATACGCAGTATTTT. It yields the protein CASSSGLAGGTDTQYF. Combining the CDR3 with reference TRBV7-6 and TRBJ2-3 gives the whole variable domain GAGVSQSPRYKVTKRGQDVALRCDPISGHVSLYWYRQALGQGPEFLTYFNYEAQQDKSGLPNDRFSAERPEGSISTLTIQRTEQRDSAMYRCASSSGLAGGTDTQYFGPGTRLTVL.

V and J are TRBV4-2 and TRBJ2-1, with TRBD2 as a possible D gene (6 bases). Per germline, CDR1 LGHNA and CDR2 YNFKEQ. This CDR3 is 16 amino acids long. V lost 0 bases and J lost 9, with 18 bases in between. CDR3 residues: CASSQDRAGSISEQFF. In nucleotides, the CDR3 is TGTGCCAGCAGCCAAGATCGGGCGGGAAGTATATCTGAGCAGTTCTTC.

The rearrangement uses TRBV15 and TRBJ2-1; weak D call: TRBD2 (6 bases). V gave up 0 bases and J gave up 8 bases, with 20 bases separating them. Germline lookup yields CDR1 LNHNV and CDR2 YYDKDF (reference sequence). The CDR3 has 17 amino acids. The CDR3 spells CATSRDIVDAGRDEQFF. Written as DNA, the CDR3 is TGTGCCACCAGCAGAGATATCGTAGATGCGGGGCGGGATGAGCAGTTCTTC.

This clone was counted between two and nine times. For the CDR3, the DNA is TGTGCCAGCAGCGGCGCAGGGAGAGGCGAGCAGTACTTC. Amino acids: CASSGAGRGEQYF. V usage is TRBV7-9 and J usage is TRBJ2-7; D is tentatively TRBD1 or TRBD2 (5 bases each). This CDR3 is built from 13 residues. Trimming removed 5 bases from V and 6 bases from J, with 14 bases in between. The germline V gene has CDR1 SEHNR and CDR2 FQNEAQ (reference sequence).

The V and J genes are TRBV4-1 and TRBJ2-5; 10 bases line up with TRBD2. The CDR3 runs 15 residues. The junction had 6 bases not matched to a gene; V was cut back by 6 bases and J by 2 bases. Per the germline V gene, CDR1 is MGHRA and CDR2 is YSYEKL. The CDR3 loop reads CASSPGTSAQETQYF. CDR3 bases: TGCGCCAGCAGTCCCGGGACTAGCGCTCAAGAGACCCAGTACTTC.

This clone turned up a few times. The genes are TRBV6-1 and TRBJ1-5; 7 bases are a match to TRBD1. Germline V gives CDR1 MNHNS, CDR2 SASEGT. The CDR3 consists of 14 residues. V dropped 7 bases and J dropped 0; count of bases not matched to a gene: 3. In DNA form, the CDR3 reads TGTGCCAGCACAGGGACAGATAGCAATCAGCCCCAGCATTTT. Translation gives CASTGTDSNQPQHF.

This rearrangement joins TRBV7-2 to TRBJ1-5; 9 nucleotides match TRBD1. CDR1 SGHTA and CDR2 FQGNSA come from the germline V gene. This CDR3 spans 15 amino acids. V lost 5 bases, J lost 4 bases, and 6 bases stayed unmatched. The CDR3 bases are TGTGCCAGCAGCCTATCCGGGACAGGGAATCAGCCCCAGCATTTT. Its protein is CASSLSGTGNQPQHF.

Here the CDR3 DNA reads TGTGCCAGTAGCTCCGGGACAGGGGGCTATTGGAATGAGCAGTTCTTC. This translates into CASSSGTGGYWNEQFF. The chain joins TRBV19 to TRBJ2-1; 12 nucleotides agree with TRBD1. V shed 6 bases and J 7 bases; nucleotides not matched to a gene: 10. The CDR3 contains 16 residues. Germline lookup yields CDR1 LNHDA and CDR2 SQIVND (reference sequence).

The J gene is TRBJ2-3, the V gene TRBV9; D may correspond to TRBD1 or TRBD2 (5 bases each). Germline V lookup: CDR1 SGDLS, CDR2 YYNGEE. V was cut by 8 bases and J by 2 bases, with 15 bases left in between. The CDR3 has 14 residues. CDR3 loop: CASTRDGVTDTQYF. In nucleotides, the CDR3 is TGTGCCAGTACTCGGGACGGCGTCACAGATACGCAGTATTTT.

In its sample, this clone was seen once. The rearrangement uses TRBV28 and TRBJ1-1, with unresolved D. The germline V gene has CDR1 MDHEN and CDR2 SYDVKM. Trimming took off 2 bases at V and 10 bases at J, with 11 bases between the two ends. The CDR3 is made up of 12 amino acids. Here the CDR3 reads CASSLRTLGAFF. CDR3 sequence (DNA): TGTGCCAGCAGTTTACGAACGTTGGGAGCTTTCTTT.

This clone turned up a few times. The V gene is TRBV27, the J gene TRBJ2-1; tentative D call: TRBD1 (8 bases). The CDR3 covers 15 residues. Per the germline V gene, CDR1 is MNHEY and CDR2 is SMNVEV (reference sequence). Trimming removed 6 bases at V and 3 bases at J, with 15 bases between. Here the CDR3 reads CASSPDREGYNEQFF. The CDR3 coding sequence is TGTGCCAGCAGCCCGGACAGGGAGGGCTACAATGAGCAGTTCTTC.

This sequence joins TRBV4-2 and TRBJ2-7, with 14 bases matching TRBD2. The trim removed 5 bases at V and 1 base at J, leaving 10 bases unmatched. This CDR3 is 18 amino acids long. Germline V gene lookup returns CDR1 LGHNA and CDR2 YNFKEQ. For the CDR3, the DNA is TGTGCCAGCAGCTTGGGGACTAGCGGGAGTTTGGGTTCCTACGAGCAGTACTTC. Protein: CASSLGTSGSLGSYEQYF.

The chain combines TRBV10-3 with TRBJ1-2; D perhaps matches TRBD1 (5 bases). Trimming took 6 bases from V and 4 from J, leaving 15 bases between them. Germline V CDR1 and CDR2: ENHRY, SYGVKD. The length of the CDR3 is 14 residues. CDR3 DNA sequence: TGTGCCATCAGATCCGTGGGGCGCGCCTATGGCTACACCTTC. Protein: CAIRSVGRAYGYTF.

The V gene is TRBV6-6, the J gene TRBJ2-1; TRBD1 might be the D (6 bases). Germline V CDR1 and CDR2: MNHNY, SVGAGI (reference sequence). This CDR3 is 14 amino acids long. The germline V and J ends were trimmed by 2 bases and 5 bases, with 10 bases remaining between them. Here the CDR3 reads CASSYVQGNNEQFF. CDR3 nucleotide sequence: TGTGCCAGCAGTTACGTTCAGGGGAACAATGAGCAGTTCTTC.

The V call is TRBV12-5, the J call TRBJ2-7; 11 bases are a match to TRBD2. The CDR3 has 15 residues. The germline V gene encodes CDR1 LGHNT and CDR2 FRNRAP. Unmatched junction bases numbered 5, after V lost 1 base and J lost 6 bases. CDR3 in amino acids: CASGLGLAGSIEQYF. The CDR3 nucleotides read TGTGCTAGTGGTTTGGGACTAGCGGGATCGATCGAGCAGTACTTC.

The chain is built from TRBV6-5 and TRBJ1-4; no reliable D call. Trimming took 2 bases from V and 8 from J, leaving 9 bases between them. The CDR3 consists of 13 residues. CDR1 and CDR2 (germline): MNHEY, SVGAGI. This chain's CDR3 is CASSYPGSEKLFF. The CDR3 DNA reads TGTGCCAGCAGTTACCCAGGTTCAGAAAAACTGTTTTTT.